This paragraph reports one T cell receptor beta chain. What it binds is unknown. Germline loops: CDR1 ENHRY, CDR2 SYGVKD. CDR3 size: 14 residues. The V end was cut by 0 bases, the J end by 4 bases, with 9 bases between. TCRdb fed the 5' RACE reads into MiXCR, producing one record per CDR3 protein. Here the sample spans hundreds of thousands of distinct CDR3 sequences, under 20% being singletons. This entry belongs to a study of T-cell memory formation after mild COVID-19. General study findings and limits: Of the contracting clones, CD4+ ones lay mainly in CM and EM, and CD8+ ones in EMRA. Contracting clones from day 15 to 85 showed balanced CD4/CD8; later expanders favored CD4+.

This TCR was sampled from a man younger than 30 who had mild COVID-19 (a few samples of this study predate the infection). Cell type and time point are not known. The material sequenced was PBMCs or a T cell subset sorted from them (not recorded which). The chain has TRBV10-3 and TRBJ1-2; D remains ambiguous. The CDR3 DNA follows: TGTGCCATCAGTGAGTCTGGACCCCGCTATGGCTACACCTTC. It is translated as CAISESGPRYGYTF.